This entry concerns a single T cell receptor beta chain. The method was immunoSEQ multiplex PCR; TCRdb's version includes in-frame clones alone and lacks a portion of them. The table shows hundreds of thousands of clones, with about 87% occurring only once. CDR3 size: 14 residues. V lost 10 bases and J 5 bases, leaving 18 bases between the germline ends. Germline CDR1 is MNHEY and CDR2 is SVGAGI. Up to 2 weeks before entering the study, exposed participants had met a COVID-19 case. This sample is drawn from a study of blood T cell repertoires in COVID-19. Study in general: The samples span acute and convalescent COVID-19 from the United States, Italy and Spain.

This receptor was taken from a man aged 50 to 59 who had been exposed to COVID-19. Material: PBMCs or T cells enriched from blood (not recorded which). This chain uses TRBV6-5 with TRBJ1-3; D may be TRBD1 (6 bases). DNA of the CDR3: TGTGCCACCACGCTCGCGGGGGCCCGAAACACCATATATTTT. Its translation is CATTLAGARNTIYF.